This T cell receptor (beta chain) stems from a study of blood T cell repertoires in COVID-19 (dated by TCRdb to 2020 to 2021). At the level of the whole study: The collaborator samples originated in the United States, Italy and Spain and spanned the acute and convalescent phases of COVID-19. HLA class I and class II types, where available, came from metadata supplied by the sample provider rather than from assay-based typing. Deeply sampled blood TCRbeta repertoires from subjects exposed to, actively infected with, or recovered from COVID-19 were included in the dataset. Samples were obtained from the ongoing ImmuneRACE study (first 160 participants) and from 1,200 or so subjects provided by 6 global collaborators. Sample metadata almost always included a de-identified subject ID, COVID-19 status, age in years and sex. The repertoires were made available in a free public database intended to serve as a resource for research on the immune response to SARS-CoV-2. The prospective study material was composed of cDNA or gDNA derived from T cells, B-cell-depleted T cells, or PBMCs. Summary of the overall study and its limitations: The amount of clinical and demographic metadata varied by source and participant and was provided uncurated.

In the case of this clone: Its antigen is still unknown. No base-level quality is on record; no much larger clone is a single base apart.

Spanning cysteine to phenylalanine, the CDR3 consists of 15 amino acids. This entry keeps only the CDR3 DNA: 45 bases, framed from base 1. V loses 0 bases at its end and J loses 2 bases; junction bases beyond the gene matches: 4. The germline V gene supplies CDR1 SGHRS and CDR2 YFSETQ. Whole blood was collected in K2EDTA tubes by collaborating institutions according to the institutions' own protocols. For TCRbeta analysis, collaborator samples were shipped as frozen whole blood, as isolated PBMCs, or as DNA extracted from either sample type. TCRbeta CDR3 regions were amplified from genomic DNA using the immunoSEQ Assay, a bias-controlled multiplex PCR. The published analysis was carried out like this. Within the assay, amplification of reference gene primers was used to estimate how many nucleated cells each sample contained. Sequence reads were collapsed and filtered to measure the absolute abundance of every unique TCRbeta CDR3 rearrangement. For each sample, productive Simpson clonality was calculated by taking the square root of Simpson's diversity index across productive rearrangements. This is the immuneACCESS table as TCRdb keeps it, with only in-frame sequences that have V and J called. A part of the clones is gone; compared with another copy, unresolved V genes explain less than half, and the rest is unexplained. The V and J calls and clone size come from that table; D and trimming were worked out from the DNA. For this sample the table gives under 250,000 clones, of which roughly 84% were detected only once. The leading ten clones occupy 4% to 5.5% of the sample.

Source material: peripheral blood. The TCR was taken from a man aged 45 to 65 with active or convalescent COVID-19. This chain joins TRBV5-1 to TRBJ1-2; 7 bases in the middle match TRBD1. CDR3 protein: CASSLGDSSNYGYTF. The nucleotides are TGCGCCAGCAGCTTGGGGGACAGCTCAAACTATGGCTACACCTTC.